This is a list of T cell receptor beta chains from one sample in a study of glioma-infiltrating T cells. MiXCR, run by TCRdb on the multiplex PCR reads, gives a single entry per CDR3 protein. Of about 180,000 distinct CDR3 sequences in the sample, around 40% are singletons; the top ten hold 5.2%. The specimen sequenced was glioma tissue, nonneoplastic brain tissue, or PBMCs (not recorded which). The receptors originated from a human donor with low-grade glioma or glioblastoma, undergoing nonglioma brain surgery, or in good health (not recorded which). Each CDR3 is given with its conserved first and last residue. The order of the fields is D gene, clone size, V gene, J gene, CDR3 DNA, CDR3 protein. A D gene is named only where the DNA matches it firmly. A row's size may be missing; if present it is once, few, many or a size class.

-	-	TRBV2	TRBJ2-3	TGTGCCAGCAGTGAGCTGCGGAACACAGATACGCAGTATTTT	CASSELRNTDTQYF
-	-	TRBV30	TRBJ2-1	TGTGCCTGTCATCGGGCTGGAGATTACAATGAGCTGTTCTTC	CACHRAGDYNELFF
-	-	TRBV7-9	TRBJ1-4	TGTGCCAGCAGCTTAGGGTCCCTACGATCGACGACAGGTGGGGAAAAACTGTTTTTT	CASSLGSLRSTTGGEKLFF
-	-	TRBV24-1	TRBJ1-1	TGTGCCACCAGTGATGGCTGGACGGGCCTGGCTTTCTTT	CATSDGWTGLAFF
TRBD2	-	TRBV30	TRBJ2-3	TGTGCCAGGAACGGGGGGGCTAGCGGAATGACAGATACGCAGTATTTT	CARNGGASGMTDTQYF
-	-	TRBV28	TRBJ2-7	TGTGCCAGCAGTTTTTCGGGGCAGTGTACCTACGAGCAGTACTTC	CASSFSGQCTYEQYF
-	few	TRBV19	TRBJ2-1	TGTGCCAGTAGTAACGGGCAGTACAATGAGCAGTTCTTC	CASSNGQYNEQFF
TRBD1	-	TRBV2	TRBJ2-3	TGTGCCAGCAGTCGAGGGACAGTTCCCTTCACAGATACGCAGTATTTT	CASSRGTVPFTDTQYF
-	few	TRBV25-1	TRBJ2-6	TGTGCCAGCAGTGACCTCTTGGGGCCTGGGGCCAACGTCCTGACTTTC	CASSDLLGPGANVLTF
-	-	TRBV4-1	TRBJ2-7	TGCGCCAGCAGCCCCCTAGCGTCGTACGAGCAGTACTTC	CASSPLASYEQYF
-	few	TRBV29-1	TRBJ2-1	TGCAGCGTCACCTCGAGGGACTACAATGAGCAGTTCTTC	CSVTSRDYNEQFF
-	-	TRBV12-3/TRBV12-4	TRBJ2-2	TGTGCCAGCAGTGCGGCGTCACCTTCGAACACCGGGGAGCTGTTTTTT	CASSAASPSNTGELFF
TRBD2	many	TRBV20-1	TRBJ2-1	TGCAGTGCTAATCTGGCGGGAGGTGAAAATGAGCAGTTCTTC	CSANLAGGENEQFF
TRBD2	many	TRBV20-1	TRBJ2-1	TGCAGTGCAAAACTAGCGAAAGAGCAGTTCTTC	CSAKLAKEQFF
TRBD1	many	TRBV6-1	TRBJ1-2	TGTGCCAGCAGGCCCGGACAGGGAAGGGTCTATGGCTACACCTTC	CASRPGQGRVYGYTF
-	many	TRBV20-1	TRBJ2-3	TGCAGTGCTTCGCATCCAGGCACAGATACGCAGTATTTT	CSASHPGTDTQYF
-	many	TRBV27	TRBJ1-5	TGTGCCAGCAGTTTATCTTCGAGCGGGAATCAGCCCCAGCATTTT	CASSLSSSGNQPQHF
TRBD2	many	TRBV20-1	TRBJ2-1	TGCAGTGCTCTCCGGACTAGCGGTTTAAATGAGCAGTTCTTC	CSALRTSGLNEQFF
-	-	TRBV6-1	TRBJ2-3	TGTGCCAGCGTTGCCATCATTGATACGCAGTATTTT	CASVAIIDTQYF
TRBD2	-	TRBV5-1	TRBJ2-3	TGCGCCAGCAGCTTGGCCCTAGCGGCTAGCACAGATACGCAGTATTTT	CASSLALAASTDTQYF
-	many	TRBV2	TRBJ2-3	TGTGCCAGCAGTCCAGCGGCATATACGCAGTATTTT	CASSPAAYTQYF
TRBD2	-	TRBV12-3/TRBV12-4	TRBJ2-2	TGTGCCAGCAGACCCACTAGCGGGCAGAACACCGGGGAGCTGTTTTTT	CASRPTSGQNTGELFF
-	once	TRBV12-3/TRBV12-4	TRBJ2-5	TGTGCCAGCAGTGCCGACCAAAGAGTGGAGACCCAGTACTTC	CASSADQRVETQYF
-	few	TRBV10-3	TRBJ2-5	TGTGCCATCAGTGAGAGGACCCTAGAGACCCAGTACTTC	CAISERTLETQYF
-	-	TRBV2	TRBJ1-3	TGTGCCAGCAGACAGGAAATCTCTGGAAACACCATATATTTT	CASRQEISGNTIYF
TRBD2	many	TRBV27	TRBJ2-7	TGTGCCAGCAGTTTATCGGCCTCCGGACTAGCCTACGAGCAGTACTTC	CASSLSASGLAYEQYF
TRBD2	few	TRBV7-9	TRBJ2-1	TGTGCCAGCAGCTTTCGGACTAGCGAATACAATGAGCAGTTCTTC	CASSFRTSEYNEQFF
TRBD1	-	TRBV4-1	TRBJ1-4	TGCGCCAGCAGCCCGCTTACCTACAGGGGGCGAGGAGAAAAACTGTTTTTT	CASSPLTYRGRGEKLFF